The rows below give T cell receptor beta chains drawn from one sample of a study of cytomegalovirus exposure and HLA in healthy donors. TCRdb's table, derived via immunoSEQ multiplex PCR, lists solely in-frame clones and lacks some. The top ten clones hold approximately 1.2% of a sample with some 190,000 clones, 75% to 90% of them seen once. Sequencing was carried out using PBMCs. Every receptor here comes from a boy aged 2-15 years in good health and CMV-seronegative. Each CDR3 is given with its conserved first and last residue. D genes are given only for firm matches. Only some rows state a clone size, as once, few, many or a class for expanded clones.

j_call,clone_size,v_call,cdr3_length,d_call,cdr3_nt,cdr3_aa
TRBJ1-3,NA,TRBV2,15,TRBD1,TGTGCCAGCAGTGACCGACAGGGCTCTGGAAACACCATATATTTT,CASSDRQGSGNTIYF
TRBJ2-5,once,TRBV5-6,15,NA,TGTGCCAGCAGCTTCGGTGACAGAACCCAAGAGACCCAGTACTTC,CASSFGDRTQETQYF
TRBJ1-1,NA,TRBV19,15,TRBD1,TGTGCCAGTAGTATAACAGGGGTCTCGAACACTGAAGCTTTCTTT,CASSITGVSNTEAFF
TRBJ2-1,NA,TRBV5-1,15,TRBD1,TGCGCCAGCAGTTTAACAGGGGGCGATTACAATGAGCAGTTCTTC,CASSLTGGDYNEQFF
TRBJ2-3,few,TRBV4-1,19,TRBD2,TGCGCCAGCAGCCCCTCACTAGCGGGAGACCCTAGGACCACAGATACGCAGTATTTT,CASSPSLAGDPRTTDTQYF
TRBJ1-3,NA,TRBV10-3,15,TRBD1,TGTGCCATCAGTGAAACAGGGGGAGCTGGAAACACCATATATTTT,CAISETGGAGNTIYF
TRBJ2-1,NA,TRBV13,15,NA,TGTGCCAGCAGCCCCCGCGGTCGTGAGCACAATGAGCAGTTCTTC,CASSPRGREHNEQFF
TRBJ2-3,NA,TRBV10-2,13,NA,TGCGCCAGCAGTGAGGGGGCCTCAGATACGCAGTATTTT,CASSEGASDTQYF
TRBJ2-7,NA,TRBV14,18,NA,TGTGCCAGCAGCCTATCCATTCGTGGACTCCGGAGCTCCTACGAGCAGTACTTC,CASSLSIRGLRSSYEQYF
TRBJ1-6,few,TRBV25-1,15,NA,TGTGCCAGCAGTGAAAACAGCCGTTGGGAGTCACCCCTCCACTTT,CASSENSRWESPLHF
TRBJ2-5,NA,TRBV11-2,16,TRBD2,TGTGCCAACAGCCTTGGACTAGCGGGGGGGCCAGAGACCCAGTACTTC,CANSLGLAGGPETQYF
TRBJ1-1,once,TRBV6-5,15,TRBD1,TGTGCCAGCAGTTACTCGAACAGGGGAAACACTGAAGCTTTCTTT,CASSYSNRGNTEAFF
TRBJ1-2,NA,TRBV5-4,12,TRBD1,TGTGCCACCCAAACAGGGGGCAGCGGCTACACCTTC,CATQTGGSGYTF
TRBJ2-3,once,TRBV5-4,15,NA,TGTGCCAGCAGCCCTGGTCTCCGTCAGGCAGATACGCAGTATTTT,CASSPGLRQADTQYF
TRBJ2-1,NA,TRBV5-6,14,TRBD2,TGTGCCAGCAGCTCAGCGGGAGGTACCGATGAGCAGTTCTTC,CASSSAGGTDEQFF